The source of this T cell receptor (beta chain) is a study of shared clonotypes between healthy human individuals. V lost 6 bases, J lost 2 bases, and 5 bases stayed unmatched. Germline V gene data show CDR1 as SQVTM and CDR2 as ANQGSEA. This CDR3 has 13 amino acids. Clones were sequenced by immunoSEQ multiplex PCR, and TCRdb holds only the in-frame ones, with some missing. The profile shows millions of clones, less than 95% of them singletons. The naive CD8 subset, CD45RO-negative cells positively selected for CCR7, excluded terminally differentiated effector memory CD45RA+ cells. The clonotype was recovered from a man younger than 30 in good health. The specimen sequenced was naive CD8+ T cells sorted from blood. The chain employs TRBV29-1 and TRBJ2-7; TRBD1 matches at 9 bases. The CDR3 loop is CSVFGQGTYEQYF. The CDR3 DNA reads as TGCAGCGTCTTCGGACAGGGGACCTACGAGCAGTACTTC.